This T cell receptor (beta chain) derives from a study of post-analysis software for immune sequencing data. Overall study findings and caveats: The normalized Chao1 diversity of multiple sclerosis patients was significantly lower than that of controls. In patients, TRBV5-6, TRBV5-1 and TRBV20-1 belonged to five TRBV segments found more frequently than in controls.

cDNA libraries for TCR beta contained unique molecular identifiers. Using its own MiXCR run on the PCR reads, TCRdb lists one record per CDR3 protein. The data hold roughly 650,000 distinct CDR3 sequences, with approximately 59% observed a single time. A word on this clonotype: Its antigen is unidentified.

Trimming removed 4 bases at V and 0 bases at J, with 17 bases between. The CDR3 sequence is 17 residues long. From germline, CDR1 is SGHRS and CDR2 YFSETQ. The receptor's source is a girl aged 2 to 9 with multiple sclerosis. Sequencing used blood. The J gene is TRBJ2-1, the V gene TRBV5-1; a possible D gene is TRBD2 (7 bases). CDR3 DNA sequence: TGCGCCAGCAGCCAACTAAGCGGGGACATCTCCTACAATGAGCAGTTCTTC. Protein product: CASSQLSGDISYNEQFF. Looking up the rest from reference TRBV5-1 and TRBJ2-1 gives the full variable domain: KAGVTQTPRYLIKTRGQQVTLSCSPISGHRSVSWYQQTPGQGLQFLFEYFSETQRNKGNFPGRFSGRQFSNSRSEMNVSTLELGDSALYLCASSQLSGDISYNEQFFGPGTRLTVL.